This note documents a single T cell receptor (beta chain) sequence. Its target antigen remains unknown. There are no base qualities to consult, and no much larger clone falls within one base. This specimen comes from a study of shared clonotypes between healthy human individuals (dated by TCRdb to 2019 to 2021). Turning to the overall study: The cohort included a few men and a couple of women between 18 and 49 years of age. For each donor, three plates each were used for CD4 naive and CD4 memory, two plates were used for CD8 naive, and one plate was used for CD8 memory. Blood TCR repertoires of a handful of healthy adults were deeply sequenced to estimate repertoire size and the extent of clonotype sharing between individuals. To increase sequencing depth and limit assay-specific biases, different laboratories used diverse techniques to prepare libraries and sequence TCR repertoires. Per donor, leukapheresis produced somewhere between about 0.8 and 9.5 billion PBMCs. Study-level results and caveats: Because the study included a small number of donors, the genetic and exposure-history diversity represented was limited. Across a handful of donors, roughly 5% of naive CD4, approximately 3.5% of naive CD8, 2% to 2.5% of memory CD4, and about 0.44% of memory CD8 clonotypes were shared. Pairwise subsampling led to the expectation that sequencing depth would affect the degree of clonotype sharing among donors. Clonotypes shared by all four sorted-subset donors showed higher generation probabilities than non-shared clonotypes. Estimated clonotype richness was generally larger for naive than for memory subsets. Incomplete sequencing was indicated by rarefaction of sorted-subset datasets, despite the large sequencing depth. Sampling was limited to blood, and TCR repertoires in tissue likely differ from TCR repertoires in blood.

The donors were healthy, HIV-negative adults with no recently reported acute infections or vaccinations. Only Caucasian adults living in Nashville, Tennessee, USA were represented among the donors. CD4+ T cells were enriched by magnetic negative selection; naive cells were then positively selected on CD45RA, and the negative fraction formed the memory subset. Blood was collected by leukapheresis, and PBMCs were isolated by Ficoll-Histopaque density gradient centrifugation and then cryopreserved in liquid nitrogen vapor phase. Purity and quantity of every magnetically sorted T cell population were checked by analytical flow cytometry. Genomic DNA was isolated from every sorted fraction and measured by UV absorbance on a Nanodrop 2000c. Trimming leaves V shorter by 3 bases and J shorter by 4 bases, with the junction holding 1 base beyond the gene matches. Including the terminal cysteine and phenylalanine, the CDR3 comprises 14 residues. Of the read, only the CDR3 DNA is kept; its 42 bases are in frame from base 1. As encoded in the germline V gene (reference sequence), CDR1 is SEHNR while CDR2 is FQNEAQ.

Using the deep immunoSEQ assay, TCR CDR3 regions were amplified from genomic DNA by multiplex PCR. Extracted genomic DNA from each cell subset was spread evenly across all wells of several immunoSEQ 96-well plates, with each plate serving as a replicate. For sorted subsets, approximately 0.2 ug of genomic DNA, equivalent to 30,000 or so T cell genomes, went into each replicate PCR. The purified libraries were quantified using a Qubit 3.0 fluorometer, sized with a Bioanalyzer 2100, and then quantified again using the KAPA Library Quantification kit. Each immunoSEQ 96-well plate was sequenced on its own single-read 150-cycle Illumina NextSeq 550 flow cell. In the authors' own workflow: Because the immunoSEQ output held only junctional sequences and lacked quality scores, the filtering could not match the filtering applied to full-length reads. To assign V/J genes and CDR3, sequences were annotated using PyIR, a Python wrapper for IgBLAST v1.9, with IMGT germline references. Reads were removed for weak V/J assignments (E-value above 1e-6), missing CDR3, stop codons, out-of-frame junctions, or ambiguous translated residues. V3J clonotypes were defined by identical inferred V gene, J gene, and CDR3 amino acid sequence. To compute the percentage overlap between repertoires, the number of shared unique clonotypes was divided by the size of the smaller repertoire. Repertoire richness was assessed with RTK rarefaction, the Chao1 estimator, and Recon v2.1 estimates of unobserved clonotypes. Generation probabilities were computed with OLGA for all TCRbeta clonotypes obtained by the gDNA method from several donors. Sourced from immuneACCESS, this table was stored by TCRdb with only in-frame sequences that have V and J called. A share of the clones is absent; for the studies checked, an unresolved V gene accounts for under half, and the remainder has no known explanation. D and trimming were read from the DNA, whereas the V and J calls and clone size are those reported in that table. This sample holds millions of clones; 85% to 95% were observed only once. Over 0.12% of the sample is in the top ten clones.

Specimen: naive CD4+ T cells sorted from blood. Explained via the paper, the cell subset or site label denotes: CD45RA+ positively selected. The chain couples TRBV7-9 to TRBJ2-7; TRBD2 aligns with 12 central bases. The sequence was collected from a young man in good health. DNA sequence: TGTGCCAGCAGCTTTCTAGCGGGAGGGTACGAGCAGTACTTC. Protein translation: CASSFLAGGYEQYF.